This TCR beta chain was sequenced in a study of cytomegalovirus exposure and HLA in healthy donors. Study-level findings and limits: A list of roughly 160 TCR beta chains associated with cytomegalovirus was given. For most TCR beta V segments, an earlier analysis put the productive rate at about 90% or about 30% of the time. A later analysis linked a missense variant in DCLRE1C to the trimming of TCR beta V and J genes.

Concerning this clone itself: What it recognizes is unknown.

Vbeta (60) and Jbeta (13) primers were used in the PCR. Data came from immunoSEQ multiplex PCR; TCRdb stores just in-frame clones and leaves some out. The profile shows around 120,000 clones, roughly 79% of them singletons. Input material: PBMCs. This receptor was obtained from a man between 18 and 29 years old in good health and CMV-seronegative.

CDR3 in amino acids: CASSPRRFPDRGSTYEQYF. Written as DNA, the CDR3 is TGTGCCAGCAGCCCCAGGCGATTCCCCGACAGGGGTAGTACCTACGAGCAGTACTTC. The genes are TRBV7-8 and TRBJ2-7; 8 positions match TRBD1. The CDR3 is 19 residues long. Germline CDR1 and CDR2: SGHVS and FQNEAQ. Trimming cost V 5 bases and J 2 bases; bases outside gene matches: 20. Full variable domain (remainder filled in from reference TRBV7-8 and TRBJ2-7): GAGVSQSPRYKVAKRGQDVALRCDPISGHVSLFWYQQALGQGPEFLTYFQNEAQLDKSGLPSDRFFAERPEGSVSTLKIQRTQQEDSAVYLCASSPRRFPDRGSTYEQYFGPGTRLTVT.